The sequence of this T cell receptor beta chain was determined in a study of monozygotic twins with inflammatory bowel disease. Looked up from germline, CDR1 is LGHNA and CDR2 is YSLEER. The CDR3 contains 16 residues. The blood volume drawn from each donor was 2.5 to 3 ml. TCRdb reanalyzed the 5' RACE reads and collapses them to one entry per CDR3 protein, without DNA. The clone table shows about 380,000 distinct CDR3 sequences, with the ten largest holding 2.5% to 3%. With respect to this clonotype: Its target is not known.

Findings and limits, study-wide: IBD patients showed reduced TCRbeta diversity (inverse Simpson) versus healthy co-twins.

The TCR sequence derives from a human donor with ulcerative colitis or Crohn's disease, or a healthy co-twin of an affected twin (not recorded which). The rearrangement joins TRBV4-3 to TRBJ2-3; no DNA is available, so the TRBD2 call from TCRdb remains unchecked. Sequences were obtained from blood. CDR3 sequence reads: CGSSQDLAGGTDTQYF.